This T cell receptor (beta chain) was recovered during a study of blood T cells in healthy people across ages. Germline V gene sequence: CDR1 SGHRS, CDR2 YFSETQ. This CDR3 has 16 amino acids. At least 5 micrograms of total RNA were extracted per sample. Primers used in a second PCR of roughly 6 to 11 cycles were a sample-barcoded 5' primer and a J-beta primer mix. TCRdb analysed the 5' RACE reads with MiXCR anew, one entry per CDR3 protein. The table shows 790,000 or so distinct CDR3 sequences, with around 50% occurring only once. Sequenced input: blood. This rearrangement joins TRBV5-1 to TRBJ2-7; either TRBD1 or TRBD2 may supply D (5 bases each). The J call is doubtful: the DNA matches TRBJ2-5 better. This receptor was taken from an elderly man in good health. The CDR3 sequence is CASSLGDGRTGETQYF. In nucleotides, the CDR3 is TGCGCCAGCAGCTTGGGGGACGGACGGACCGGCGAGACCCAGTACTTC.